This entry describes one TCR beta chain. The sample originates from a study of T cell repertoires in cytomegalovirus infection. In the study overall: Both a matching HLA type and CMV infection were indicated by public TCR beta signatures.

TCRdb ran MiXCR on the reads and lists one entry per CDR3 protein. This table holds around 170,000 distinct CDR3 sequences, roughly a sixth found once. This CDR3 comprises 14 residues. Germline V CDR1 and CDR2: MNHNS, SASEGT. V was clipped by 3 bases and J by 0 bases, with 7 bases between them. Sequenced: CD8+ T cells from PBMCs. The chain links TRBV6-1 to TRBJ2-3; D remains unclear. This TCR was recovered from a human donor in good health (CMV status not recorded). Some clones in this sample may be carry-over from other donors' samples. The CDR3 region is CASSDQWSTDTQYF. The CDR3 nucleotides are TGTGCCAGCAGTGATCAATGGAGCACAGATACGCAGTATTTT.